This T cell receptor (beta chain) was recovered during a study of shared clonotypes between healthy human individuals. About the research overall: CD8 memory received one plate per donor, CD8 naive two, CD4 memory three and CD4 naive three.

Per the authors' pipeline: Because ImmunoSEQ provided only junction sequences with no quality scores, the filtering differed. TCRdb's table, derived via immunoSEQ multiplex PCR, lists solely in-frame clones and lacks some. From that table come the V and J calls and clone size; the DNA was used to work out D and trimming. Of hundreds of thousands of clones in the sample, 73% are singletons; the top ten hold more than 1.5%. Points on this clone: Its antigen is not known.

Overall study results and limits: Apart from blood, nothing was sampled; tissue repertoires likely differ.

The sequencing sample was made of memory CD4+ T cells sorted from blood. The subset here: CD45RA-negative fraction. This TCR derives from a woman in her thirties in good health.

The chain's CDR3 is CASSYSTSGRWYEQYF. CDR3 nucleotides: TGTGCCAGCAGTTACTCAACTAGCGGGAGGTGGTACGAGCAGTACTTC. This chain links TRBV6-5 with TRBJ2-7, with TRBD2 matching 12 bases. V shed 0 bases and J 4 bases; nucleotides not matched to a gene: 4. This CDR3 has 16 amino acids. Germline loops: CDR1 MNHEY, CDR2 SVGAGI.